This TCR beta chain was observed in a study of control samples from healthy donors and cancer patients. Only in-frame clones appear in the TCRdb table, and some are missing; sequencing was by immunoSEQ multiplex PCR. The table records tens of thousands of clones, over 80% of them present only once. CDR1 and CDR2 from the germline V gene are SNHLY and FYNNEI. Trimming took 2 bases from V and 7 from J; bases not matched to a gene: 7. The CDR3 contains 16 residues. This receptor was obtained from a man aged 25 to 40 in good health. The source material was blood. This chain joins TRBV2 and TRBJ1-6, with 8 bases aligning to TRBD1. The CDR3: CASSESQGARNSPLHF. The CDR3 region has the DNA TGTGCCAGCAGTGAATCCCAGGGGGCGCGGAATTCACCCCTCCACTTT.